Below are 15 T cell receptor beta chains sequenced from a single sample in a study of identical twins. TCRdb reprocessed the 5' RACE reads via MiXCR and lists one record per CDR3 protein. Seen here are about 470,000 distinct CDR3 sequences, approximately 24% observed once, and the top ten hold just under 3%. These same records also appear under a second study, on T cells expressing NK-cell markers.

Sequenced input: CD4+ T cells sorted from blood. These receptors all come from a woman between 18 and 29 years old in good health.

This chain joins TRBV2 and TRBJ1-1; D is unresolved. Germline CDR1 is SNHLY and CDR2 is FYNNEI. The CDR3 extends over 14 amino acids. Trimming left V 3 bases short and J 1 base short, with 9 bases between. CDR3 nucleotide sequence: TGTGCCAGCAGTGATCGTTGGGAGAACACTGAAGCTTTCTTT. This sequence encodes CASSDRWENTEAFF. Complete variable domain (other parts from reference TRBV2 and TRBJ1-1): EPEVTQTPSHQVTQMGQEVILRCVPISNHLYFYWYRQILGQKVEFLVSFYNNEISEKSEIFDDQFSVERPDGSNFTLKIRSTKLEDSAMYFCASSDRWENTEAFFGQGTRLTVV.

The table lists this clonotype with a few counts. This sequence joins TRBV7-6 and TRBJ2-1; D perhaps matches TRBD2 (6 bases). Trimming took 0 bases from V and 3 from J, leaving 12 bases between them. This CDR3 spans 16 amino acids. Per the germline V gene, CDR1 is SGHVS and CDR2 is FNYEAQ. CDR3 sequence: CASSLALGLVYNEQFF. For the CDR3, the DNA is TGTGCCAGCAGCTTAGCCTTGGGACTGGTCTACAATGAGCAGTTCTTC.

J is TRBJ2-5 and V is TRBV5-1; 10 bases match TRBD2. The CDR3 has 15 amino acids. Germline V gene sequence: CDR1 SGHRS, CDR2 YFSETQ. V gave up 4 bases and J gave up 4 bases; unmatched junction bases: 7. CDR3 sequence (DNA): TGCGCCAGCAGCGATACTAGCGGGACCGGAGAGACCCAGTACTTC. Translating gives CASSDTSGTGETQYF.

The rearrangement uses TRBV4-3 and TRBJ2-7; D remains unclear. Germline V gene data show CDR1 as LGHNA and CDR2 as YSLEER. Trimming stripped 1 base from V and 3 bases from J, with 7 bases between. The CDR3 spans 13 residues. The CDR3 spells CASSQGLGYEQYF. CDR3 sequence (DNA): TGCGCCAGCAGCCAAGGGTTGGGCTACGAGCAGTACTTC.

The V call is TRBV6-2 or TRBV6-3, the J call TRBJ2-1; TRBD2 matches at 7 bases. Trimming took 3 bases from V and 10 from J; bases not matched to a gene: 12. The V gene's germline CDR1 is MNHEY and CDR2 SVGEGT. The CDR3 is 15 residues long. The CDR3 here is CASSYRAGDRAEQFF. CDR3 nucleotides: TGTGCCAGCAGTTATAGGGCGGGGGATCGGGCAGAGCAGTTCTTC.

This clonotype has only a few counts. This chain joins TRBV20-1 and TRBJ2-2; D might be TRBD2 (5 bases). Germline CDR1 is DFQATT and CDR2 is SNEGSKA (reference sequence). The CDR3 contains 15 residues. The V end lost 3 bases, the J end lost 1 base, and 12 bases lay between the germline ends. The CDR3 bases are TGCAGTGCTAGGGCGCGGACTGTGAACACCGGGGAGCTGTTTTTT. Protein product: CSARARTVNTGELFF.

In its sample, this clonotype was seen a few times. The chain uses TRBV7-2 and TRBJ1-5; D is unresolved. This CDR3 region has 15 residues. V lost 1 base to trimming and J lost 0 bases, with 7 bases between them. Germline V gene sequence: CDR1 SGHTA, CDR2 FQGNSA. The chain's CDR3 is CASSLGQHSNQPQHF. The DNA for the CDR3 is TGTGCCAGCAGCTTAGGGCAGCATAGCAATCAGCCCCAGCATTTT.

The V call is TRBV5-5, the J call TRBJ2-1, with D tentatively TRBD2 (5 bases). Germline loops: CDR1 SGHKS, CDR2 YYEKEE (reference sequence). There are 15 residues in the CDR3. V dropped 0 bases and J dropped 11 bases, with 18 bases sitting between them. The CDR3 region has the DNA TGTGCCAGCAGCTTGGTTCTAGGAGAGGGTTACAAGCAGTTCTTC. Amino acid sequence: CASSLVLGEGYKQFF.

This chain connects TRBV5-1 to TRBJ2-7, with D perhaps TRBD1 (6 bases). Deletions cut 4 bases from V and 3 bases from J, with 23 bases between. The germline V gene has CDR1 SGHRS and CDR2 YFSETQ. This CDR3 is built from 17 residues. The CDR3: CASSRDIPTTINYEQYF. CDR3 coding DNA: TGCGCCAGCAGCCGGGACATCCCCACGACGATTAACTACGAGCAGTACTTC. The full variable domain, completed using reference TRBV5-1 and TRBJ2-7, is KAGVTQTPRYLIKTRGQQVTLSCSPISGHRSVSWYQQTPGQGLQFLFEYFSETQRNKGNFPGRFSGRQFSNSRSEMNVSTLELGDSALYLCASSRDIPTTINYEQYFGPGTRLTVT.

This chain joins TRBV7-3 and TRBJ2-2; D might be TRBD2 (6 bases). The CDR3 is made up of 13 amino acids. Trimming took off 8 bases at V and 4 bases at J, with 11 bases between the two ends. Germline loops: CDR1 SGHTA, CDR2 FQGTGA. The CDR3 DNA reads TGTGCCAGCCGGGCGGGGAGCACCGGGGAGCTGTTTTTT. It translates to CASRAGSTGELFF.

The rearrangement uses TRBV27 and TRBJ2-6; possibly TRBD1 for D (6 bases). The CDR3 is 14 amino acids. The germline gives CDR1 MNHEY, CDR2 SMNVEV (reference sequence). V was cut by 7 bases and J by 2 bases, with 9 bases left in between. CDR3: CASKKGAGANVLTF. The DNA of the CDR3 is TGTGCCAGCAAAAAGGGGGCTGGGGCCAACGTCCTGACTTTC.

This chain uses TRBV6-1 with TRBJ2-3, with TRBD2 matching over 13 bases. Germline lookup yields CDR1 MNHNS and CDR2 SASEGT. Trimming removed 7 bases from V and 2 bases from J; junction bases left unmatched: 6. The CDR3 runs to 16 residues. The CDR3 is CASTMTSGGPTDTQYF. CDR3 in DNA: TGTGCCAGCACCATGACTAGCGGGGGGCCCACAGATACGCAGTATTTT.

The chain is built from TRBV5-1 and TRBJ2-1; 7 bases are shared with TRBD2. Germline lookup yields CDR1 SGHRS and CDR2 YFSETQ. The CDR3 has 14 amino acids. The V and J ends lost 4 bases and 5 bases, in that order; junction bases with no gene match: 6. The CDR3 DNA is TGCGCCAGCAGCGTGGGGGGGGGGAACAATGAGCAGTTCTTC. It is translated as CASSVGGGNNEQFF.

This clonotype was counted a few times. The CDR3 bases are TGCAGTGCTAGACGCACAGGGTGGACTGAAGCTTTCTTT. It is translated as CSARRTGWTEAFF. This sequence joins TRBV20-1 and TRBJ1-1; tentative D call: TRBD1 (6 bases). The CDR3 contains 13 residues. Germline V gene lookup returns CDR1 DFQATT and CDR2 SNEGSKA (reference sequence). V lost 2 bases to trimming and J lost 5 bases, with 12 bases between them.

The CDR3 is CASSLRGILQYTDTQYF. Here the CDR3 DNA reads TGCGCCAGCAGCTTGAGGGGAATCCTTCAATACACAGATACGCAGTATTTT. The chain recombines TRBV5-1 with TRBJ2-3, with a tentative D call TRBD1 (5 bases). Germline V gene data show CDR1 as SGHRS and CDR2 as YFSETQ. Trimming removed 1 base from V and 2 bases from J, with 17 bases in between. This CDR3 is 17 amino acids long.